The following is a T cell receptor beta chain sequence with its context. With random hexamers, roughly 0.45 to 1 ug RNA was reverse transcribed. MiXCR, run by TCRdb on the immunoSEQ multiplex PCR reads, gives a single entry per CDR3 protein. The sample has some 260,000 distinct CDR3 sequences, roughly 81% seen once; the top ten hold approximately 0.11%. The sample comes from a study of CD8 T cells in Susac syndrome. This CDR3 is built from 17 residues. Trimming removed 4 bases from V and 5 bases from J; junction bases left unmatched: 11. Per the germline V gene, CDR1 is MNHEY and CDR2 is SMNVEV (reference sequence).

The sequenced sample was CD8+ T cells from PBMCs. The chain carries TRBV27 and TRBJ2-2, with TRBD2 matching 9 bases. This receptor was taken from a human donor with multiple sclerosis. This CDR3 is CASSSRNSGRGTGELFF. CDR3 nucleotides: TGTGCCAGCAGTTCACGAAATAGCGGGAGAGGAACCGGGGAGCTGTTTTTT.